This T cell receptor beta chain derives from a study of cytomegalovirus exposure and HLA in healthy donors. Points on this clone: Its antigen is unidentified.

Both 60 Vbeta primers and 13 Jbeta primers went into the PCR. Study processing details: Later reanalysis found roughly 80 million unique TCR beta chains, about 10 million of them shared. The data were produced by immunoSEQ multiplex PCR, yet TCRdb's version contains in-frame clones alone and is incomplete. V and J calls and clone size are those listed in that table; D and trimming were worked out from the DNA. The table has about 110,000 clones, less than 90% seen once. The study, taken as a whole, reports: Both high specificity and high sensitivity reportedly marked the classifier's diagnosis of cytomegalovirus status. There were some public TCRs occurring in many donors, but most TCR sequences were rare. Accurate HLA-A and HLA-B prediction from TCR beta sequences was reported for most subjects.

The TCR originated in a man aged 50-59 years in good health and CMV-seronegative. The sample taken for sequencing was PBMCs.

CDR3 region: CASSPPEGGDTEAFF. The CDR3 DNA follows: TGTGCCAGCTCACCACCGGAGGGAGGGGACACTGAAGCTTTCTTT. The V and J genes are TRBV18 and TRBJ1-1; maybe TRBD1 (5 bases). V was clipped by 0 bases and J by 3 bases, with 11 bases between them. The length of the CDR3 is 15 residues. Germline V lookup: CDR1 KGHSH, CDR2 LQKENI.